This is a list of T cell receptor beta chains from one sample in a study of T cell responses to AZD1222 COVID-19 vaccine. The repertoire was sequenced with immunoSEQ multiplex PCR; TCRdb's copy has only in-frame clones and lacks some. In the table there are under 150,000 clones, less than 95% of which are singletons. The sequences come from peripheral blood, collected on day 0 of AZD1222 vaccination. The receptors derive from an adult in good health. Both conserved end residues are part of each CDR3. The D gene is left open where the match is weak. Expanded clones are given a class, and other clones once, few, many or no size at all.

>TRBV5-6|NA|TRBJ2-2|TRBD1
TGTGCCAGCAGCTTTAGACAGGGACCCACCGGGGAGCTGTTTTTT
CASSFRQGPTGELFF
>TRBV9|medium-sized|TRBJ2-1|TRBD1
TGTGCCAGCAGCGCCCACAGGGGGAATTACAATGAGCAGTTCTTC
CASSAHRGNYNEQFF
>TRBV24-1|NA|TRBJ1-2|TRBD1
TGTGCCACCAGTGATCCCGGGACAGACCTCTATGGCTACACCTTC
CATSDPGTDLYGYTF
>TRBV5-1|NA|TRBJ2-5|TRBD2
TGCGCCAGCAGAGATCCTAGCGGGAACTTGGAGACCCAGTACTTC
CASRDPSGNLETQYF
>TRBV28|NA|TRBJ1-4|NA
TGTGCCAGCACAGTGCGGAGTGAAAAACTGTTTTTT
CASTVRSEKLFF
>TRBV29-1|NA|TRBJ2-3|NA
TGCAGCGTTCTCGCTACAGTGACAGGCCCCGGGGATACGCAGTATTTT
CSVLATVTGPGDTQYF
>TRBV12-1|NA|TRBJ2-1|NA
TGTGCCAGCAGCTGGGGAGCGGGAGACTACAATGAGCAGTTCTTC
CASSWGAGDYNEQFF
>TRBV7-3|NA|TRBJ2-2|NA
TGTGCCAGCAGCTCTAGCCCCTTGAACACCGGGGAGCTGTTTTTT
CASSSSPLNTGELFF
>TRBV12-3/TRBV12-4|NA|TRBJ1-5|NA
TGTGCCAGCAGTTTCAGCAATCAGCCCCAGCATTTT
CASSFSNQPQHF
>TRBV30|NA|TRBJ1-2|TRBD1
TGTGCCTGGAGTGATGGGACAGTATACTATGGCTACACCTTC
CAWSDGTVYYGYTF
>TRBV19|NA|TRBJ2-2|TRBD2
TGTGCCAGTAGTACCTTAGTCGGGAGGGGCACCGGGGAGCTGTTTTTT
CASSTLVGRGTGELFF
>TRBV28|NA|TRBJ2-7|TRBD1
TGTGCCAGCAGTTCCGGACAGGGAGATGACGAGCAGTACTTC
CASSSGQGDDEQYF
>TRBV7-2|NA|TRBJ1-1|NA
TGTGCCAGCAGCGGATACTCATGGGGGAACACTGAAGCTTTCTTT
CASSGYSWGNTEAFF
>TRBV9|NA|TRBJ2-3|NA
TGTGCCAGCAGCGCCCAGCGGACTAGCACAGATACGCAGTATTTT
CASSAQRTSTDTQYF
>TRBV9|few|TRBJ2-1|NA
TGTGCCAGCAGCGTGACCGGGACTTTTTACAATGAGCAGTTCTTC
CASSVTGTFYNEQFF
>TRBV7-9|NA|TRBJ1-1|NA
TGTGCCAGCAGCCCTCGGGGGTTAGACATGAACACTGAAGCTTTCTTT
CASSPRGLDMNTEAFF
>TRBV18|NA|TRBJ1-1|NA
TGTGCCAGCTCCCGGGATACCTCCGAGGACACTGAAGCTTTCTTT
CASSRDTSEDTEAFF
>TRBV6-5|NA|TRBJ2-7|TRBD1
TGTGCCAGCAGTTACTCGATACAGGGGGCAACCGAGCAGTACTTC
CASSYSIQGATEQYF
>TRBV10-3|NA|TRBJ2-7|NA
TGTGCCATCAGTGACTTGGTTTCCTACGAGCAGTACTTC
CAISDLVSYEQYF
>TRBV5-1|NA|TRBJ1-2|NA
TGCGCCAGCAGCGACTCGACAAGCTCCAACTATGGCTACACCTTC
CASSDSTSSNYGYTF
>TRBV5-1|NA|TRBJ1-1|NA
TGCGCCAGCAGCCAAAAACAGGGACTGAACACTGAAGCTTTCTTT
CASSQKQGLNTEAFF
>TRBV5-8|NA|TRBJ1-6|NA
TGTGCCAGCAGCTTGGCGGGGGGTAATTCACCCCTCCACTTT
CASSLAGGNSPLHF
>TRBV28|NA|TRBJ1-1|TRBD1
TGTGCCAGCAGTTCCAGGGGGCGAGGGACTGAAGCTTTCTTT
CASSSRGRGTEAFF
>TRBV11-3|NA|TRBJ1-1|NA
TGTGCCAGCAGCTTTGGGGACGCCGGTGCTTTCTTT
CASSFGDAGAFF
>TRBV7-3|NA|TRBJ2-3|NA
TGTGCCAGCAGCACCCAAGGGGGGGGCACAGATACGCAGTATTTT
CASSTQGGGTDTQYF
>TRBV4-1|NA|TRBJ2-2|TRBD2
TGCGCCAGCAGCCAGTCGGGACTAGCGGGGGCCCCCCCCGGGGAGCTGTTTTTT
CASSQSGLAGAPPGELFF
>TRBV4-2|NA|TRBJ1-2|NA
TGTGCCAGCAGCCAAGAAAACAGAAACTATGGCTACACCTTC
CASSQENRNYGYTF